The 21 T cell receptor beta chains given below trace back to one sample, sequenced in a study of OX40 agonist ivuxolimab in advanced cancers. The data were produced by immunoSEQ multiplex PCR, yet TCRdb's version contains in-frame clones alone and is incomplete. In the table there are 55,000 to 65,000 clones, 70% to 90% of which are singletons. This sample comprised CD4+ or CD8+ T cells sorted from blood, obtained in a trial of the OX40 agonist ivuxolimab. All receptors come from an adult with an advanced solid tumor such as melanoma, head and neck, liver or kidney cancer.

This clone appeared a single time. This sequence joins TRBV6-4 and TRBJ1-6; D is ambiguous. Germline V gene lookup returns CDR1 MRHNA and CDR2 SNTAGT. The V gene lost 6 bases and the J gene lost 9 bases, with 15 bases spanning the gap. The CDR3 has 14 residues. The CDR3 bases are TGTGCCAGCAGCCCCGGCGGGGATACTTCACCCCTCCACTTT. As protein: CASSPGGDTSPLHF.

The rearrangement joins TRBV2 to TRBJ2-3; TRBD2 aligns across 16 bases. The germline gives CDR1 SNHLY, CDR2 FYNNEI. Trimming at V came to 6 bases and at J to 5 bases, leaving 8 bases not matched to a gene. The CDR3 is 17 residues long. This CDR3 reads CASSPGLAGGARDTQYF. For the CDR3, the DNA is TGTGCCAGCAGCCCGGGACTAGCGGGGGGGGCCAGAGATACGCAGTATTTT.

The rearrangement uses TRBV6-1 and TRBJ2-2; 7 bases agree with TRBD1. The J segment lost 5 bases and the V segment lost 6 bases, leaving 9 bases of the junction unmatched. Germline V gene data show CDR1 as MNHNS and CDR2 as SASEGT. The CDR3 runs to 15 residues. This chain's CDR3 is CASRVQGWGTGELFF. The CDR3 DNA follows: TGTGCCAGCAGGGTACAGGGGTGGGGGACCGGGGAGCTGTTTTTT.

The gene calls are TRBV4-2 and TRBJ1-2; perhaps TRBD1 as D (5 bases). Germline loops: CDR1 LGHNA, CDR2 YNFKEQ. Trimming took off 0 bases at V and 7 bases at J, with 12 bases between the two ends. The CDR3 runs to 14 residues. DNA for the CDR3: TGTGCCAGCAGCCAAGAGGTGGGGGGTACTGGCTACACCTTC. It translates to CASSQEVGGTGYTF.

This clone was recorded once. The chain is built from TRBV18 and TRBJ2-7; TRBD2 matches at 16 bases. The CDR3 totals 15 residues. After removal of 3 bases from V and 9 bases from J, the junction contained 5 bases not matched to a gene. Per the germline V gene, CDR1 is KGHSH and CDR2 is LQKENI. CDR3 protein: CASSPPGLAGGRQYF. The CDR3 coding sequence is TGTGCCAGCTCACCGCCGGGACTAGCGGGGGGGAGGCAGTACTTC.

The chain links TRBV21-1 to TRBJ1-3. TRBV21-1 is a pseudogene segment. This CDR3 is 16 amino acids long. The CDR3 nucleotides are TGTGCCAGCAGCAGTCGGGGGCAGAGCTCTGGAAACACCATATATTTT. Translated, it gives CASSSRGQSSGNTIYF.

A single count supports this clone. The junction departs from germline at one end; a sequencing error may be responsible. The same CDR3 can be traced to other DNA sequences in this sample. J is TRBJ2-2 and V is TRBV11-2; D may be TRBD2 (6 bases). The germline gives CDR1 SGHAT, CDR2 FQNNGV. The CDR3 loop spans 16 amino acids. The CDR3: CASSLPRGRLGGELFF. In nucleotides, the CDR3 is TGTGCCAGCAGCTTACCCCGGGGGAGACTCGGCGGGGAACTGTTTTTT.

The chain recombines TRBV2 with TRBJ2-5; possible D gene TRBD1, 6 bases. The germline gives CDR1 SNHLY, CDR2 FYNNEI. This CDR3 comprises 16 residues. V lost 3 bases and J 4 bases, leaving 18 bases between the germline ends. The DNA of the CDR3 is TGTGCCAGCAGTGAGTACAGGGTCGGGTCTTCAGAGACCCAGTACTTC. This encodes CASSEYRVGSSETQYF. Looking up the rest from reference TRBV2 and TRBJ2-5 gives the full variable domain: EPEVTQTPSHQVTQMGQEVILRCVPISNHLYFYWYRQILGQKVEFLVSFYNNEISEKSEIFDDQFSVERPDGSNFTLKIRSTKLEDSAMYFCASSEYRVGSSETQYFGPGTRLLVL.

This sequence joins TRBV30 and TRBJ1-2, with 9 bases lining up with TRBD1. The germline V gene encodes CDR1 GTSNPN and CDR2 SVGIG (reference sequence). The V segment lost 5 bases and the J segment 7 bases; nucleotides outside the gene matches: 5. CDR3 length: 12 residues. CDR3 residues: CAWETGGSGYTF. The CDR3, as DNA: TGTGCCTGGGAAACAGGGGGCTCTGGCTACACCTTC.

The rearrangement uses TRBV10-3 and TRBJ1-2; the D gene is possibly TRBD1 (5 bases). The CDR3 covers 15 residues. Deletions cut 0 bases from V and 4 bases from J, with 12 bases between. Looked up from germline, CDR1 is ENHRY and CDR2 is SYGVKD. CDR3 DNA: TGTGCCATCAGTGAGTCGGGGGGGAGTAGCTATGGCTACACCTTC. Translated, it gives CAISESGGSSYGYTF.

This clone occurred once. V usage is TRBV5-4 and J usage is TRBJ1-1; a weak D match, TRBD1 (5 bases). This CDR3 has 15 residues. Germline-derived CDR1 and CDR2 are SGHNT and YYREEE (reference sequence). V was cut by 5 bases and J by 1 base, with 15 bases left in between. For the CDR3, the DNA is TGTGCCAGCAGAAGACCGGGACCCCCGAACACTGAAGCTTTCTTT. Translating gives CASRRPGPPNTEAFF. Full variable domain (rest looked up from reference TRBV5-4 and TRBJ1-1): ETGVTQSPTHLIKTRGQQVTLRCSSQSGHNTVSWYQQALGQGPQFIFQYYREEENGRGNFPPRFSGLQFPNYSSELNVNALELDDSALYLCASRRPGPPNTEAFFGQGTRLTVV.

The chain links TRBV28 to TRBJ1-2, with D hard to call. The germline V and J ends were trimmed by 5 bases and 2 bases, with 9 bases remaining between them. This CDR3 region has 13 residues. Germline CDR1 reads MDHEN; CDR2 reads SYDVKM. CDR3 residues: CASSQQLNYGYTF. CDR3 bases: TGTGCCAGCAGTCAACAGCTAAACTATGGCTACACCTTC.

V is TRBV5-4 and J is TRBJ2-3; D possibly matches TRBD1 or TRBD2 (5 bases each). Between the trimmed V and J ends, which lost 0 bases and 3 bases, there was a span of 17 bases. Germline values: CDR1 SGHNT, CDR2 YYREEE (reference sequence). The CDR3 has 17 amino acids. The CDR3 DNA sequence: TGTGCCAGCAGCTTGGCGGGTCGGGGACGTCGGACAGATACGCAGTATTTT. This sequence encodes CASSLAGRGRRTDTQYF.

The count of this clone is one. This chain joins TRBV5-4 and TRBJ1-6; a possible D gene is TRBD1 (6 bases). Germline loops: CDR1 SGHNT, CDR2 YYREEE (reference sequence). The germline V and J ends were trimmed by 0 bases and 10 bases, with 11 bases remaining between them. The CDR3 runs to 14 residues. The CDR3 DNA reads TGTGCCAGCAGCTTGGTGGGGGCTGAATCACCCCTCCACTTT. Translated, it gives CASSLVGAESPLHF.

Concerning this clone itself: The same CDR3 arises from other DNA sequences in this sample as well. V usage is TRBV18 and J usage is TRBJ2-7; D is possibly TRBD1 or TRBD2 (6 bases each). Trimming left V 0 bases short and J 5 bases short, with 17 bases between. The germline V gene encodes CDR1 KGHSH and CDR2 LQKENI. This CDR3 region has 16 residues. CDR3 DNA sequence: TGTGCCAGCTCACCACCCCGGGGCGACGGGGGCCACGAGCAGTACTTC. Translated, it gives CASSPPRGDGGHEQYF.

The chain is built from TRBV19 and TRBJ2-5, with 12 bases aligning to TRBD2. The junction had 4 bases not matched to a gene; V was cut back by 4 bases and J by 1 base. CDR3 length: 16 residues. CDR1 and CDR2 (germline): LNHDA, SQIVND (reference sequence). CDR3 nucleotides: TGTGCCAGTAGTACCGGACTAGCGGGGACCCAAGAGACCCAGTACTTC. This translates into CASSTGLAGTQETQYF. Complete variable domain (other parts from reference TRBV19 and TRBJ2-5): DGGITQSPKYLFRKEGQNVTLSCEQNLNHDAMYWYRQDPGQGLRLIYYSQIVNDFQKGDIAEGYSVSREKKESFPLTVTSAQKNPTAFYLCASSTGLAGTQETQYFGPGTRLLVL.

CDR3 DNA sequence: TGTGCCAGATTACAGGGTAGGAATGAGCAGTTCTTC. Residues: CARLQGRNEQFF. V usage is TRBV21-1 and J usage is TRBJ2-1; the table gives TRBD1 as D, unverified against the DNA. TRBV21-1 is shown as a pseudogene. This CDR3 is 12 amino acids long.

The V call is TRBV11-3, the J call TRBJ2-6; TRBD1 matches at 10 bases. The CDR3 has 17 amino acids. Germline CDR1 SGHNT, CDR2 YENEEA. The J segment lost 1 base and the V segment lost 4 bases, leaving 4 bases of the junction unmatched. CDR3 sequence reads: CASSSGQGGSGANVLTF. For the CDR3, the DNA is TGTGCCAGCAGCTCCGGACAGGGGGGATCTGGGGCCAACGTCCTGACTTTC.

The chain links TRBV9 to TRBJ2-3; D is undetermined. Germline lookup yields CDR1 SGDLS and CDR2 YYNGEE. CDR3 length: 13 residues. Trimming left V 0 bases short and J 7 bases short, with 9 bases between. The CDR3 sequence is CASSVGADNTQYF. CDR3 DNA: TGTGCCAGCAGCGTAGGGGCGGATAATACGCAGTATTTT.

This chain connects TRBV6-6 to TRBJ2-2, with TRBD1 identical over 9 bases. V lost 6 bases and J lost 6; bases outside the gene matches: 11. The CDR3 sequence is 16 residues long. In germline, CDR1 is MNHNY, CDR2 SVGAGI (reference sequence). The CDR3 loop is CASRKTDRGEAGELFF. As DNA, the CDR3 is TGTGCCAGCAGGAAAACGGACAGGGGAGAGGCCGGGGAGCTGTTTTTT.

V gene TRBV7-2 combines with J gene TRBJ2-3, with 11 nucleotides matching TRBD2. V lost 0 bases to trimming and J lost 2 bases; unmatched junction nucleotides: 4. CDR1 is SGHTA and CDR2 is FQGNSA in the germline V gene. The CDR3 length is 17 residues. This CDR3 reads CASSLARLAGSTDTQYF. The CDR3 nucleotides are TGTGCCAGCAGCTTAGCGAGACTAGCGGGGTCCACAGATACGCAGTATTTT.